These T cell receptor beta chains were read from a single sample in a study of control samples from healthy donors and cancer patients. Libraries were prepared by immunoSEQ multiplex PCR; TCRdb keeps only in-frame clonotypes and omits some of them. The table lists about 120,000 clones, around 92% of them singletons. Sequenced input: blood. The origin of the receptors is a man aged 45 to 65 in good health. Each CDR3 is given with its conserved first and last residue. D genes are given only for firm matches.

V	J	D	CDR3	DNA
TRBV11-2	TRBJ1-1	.	CASNRKGDTEAFF	TGTGCCAGCAACCGAAAGGGGGACACTGAAGCTTTCTTT
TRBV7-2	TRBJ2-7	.	CASSPSGLYEQYF	TGTGCCAGCAGCCCCTCAGGGCTCTACGAGCAGTACTTC
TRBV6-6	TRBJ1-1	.	CASSYPDGIEAFF	TGTGCCAGCAGTTACCCGGACGGGATTGAAGCTTTCTTT
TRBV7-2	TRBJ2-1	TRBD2	CASSLSGGYNEQFF	TGTGCCAGCAGCTTGAGCGGGGGATACAATGAGCAGTTCTTC
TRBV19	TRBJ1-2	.	CASSMRGYGYTF	TGTGCCAGTAGTATGAGGGGGTATGGCTACACCTTC
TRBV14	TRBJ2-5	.	CASSQESRETQYF	TGTGCCAGCAGCCAAGAGTCTCGGGAGACCCAGTACTTC
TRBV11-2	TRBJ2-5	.	CASSLNPSGVETQYF	TGTGCCAGCAGCTTAAATCCGTCGGGGGTAGAGACCCAGTACTTC
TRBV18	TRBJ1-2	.	CASSPGGYGYTF	TGTGCCAGCTCACCAGGGGGCTATGGCTACACCTTC
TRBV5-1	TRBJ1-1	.	CASSFNMNTEAFF	TGCGCCAGCAGCTTTAATATGAACACTGAAGCTTTCTTT
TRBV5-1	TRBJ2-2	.	CASSFPVNTGELFF	TGCGCCAGCAGCTTTCCGGTGAACACCGGGGAGCTGTTTTTT